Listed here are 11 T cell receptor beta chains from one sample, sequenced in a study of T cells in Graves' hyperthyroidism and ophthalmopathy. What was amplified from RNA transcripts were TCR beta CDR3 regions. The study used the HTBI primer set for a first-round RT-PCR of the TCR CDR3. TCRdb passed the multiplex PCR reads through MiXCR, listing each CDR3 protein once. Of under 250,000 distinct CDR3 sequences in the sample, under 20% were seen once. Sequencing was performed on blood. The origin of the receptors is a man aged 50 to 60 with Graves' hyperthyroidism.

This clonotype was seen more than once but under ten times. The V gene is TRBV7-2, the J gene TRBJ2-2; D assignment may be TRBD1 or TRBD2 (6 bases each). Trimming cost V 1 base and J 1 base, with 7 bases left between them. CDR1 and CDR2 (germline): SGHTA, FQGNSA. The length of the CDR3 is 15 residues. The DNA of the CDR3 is TGTGCCAGCAGCTTAGAGGGGGGGAACACCGGGGAGCTGTTTTTT. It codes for CASSLEGGNTGELFF.

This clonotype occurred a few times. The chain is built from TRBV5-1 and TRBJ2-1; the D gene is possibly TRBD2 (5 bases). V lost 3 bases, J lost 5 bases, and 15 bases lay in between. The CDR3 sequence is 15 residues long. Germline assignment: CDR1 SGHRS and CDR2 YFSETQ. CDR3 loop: CASSSGQTLDNEQFF. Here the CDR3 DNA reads TGCGCCAGCAGCTCTGGGCAAACACTAGACAATGAGCAGTTCTTC.

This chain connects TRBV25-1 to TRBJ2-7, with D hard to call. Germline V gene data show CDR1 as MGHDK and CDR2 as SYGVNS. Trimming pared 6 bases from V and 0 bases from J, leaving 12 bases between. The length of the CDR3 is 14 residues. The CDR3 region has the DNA TGTGCCAGCAGCCAAACAGCAAACTCCTACGAGCAGTACTTC. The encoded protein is CASSQTANSYEQYF.

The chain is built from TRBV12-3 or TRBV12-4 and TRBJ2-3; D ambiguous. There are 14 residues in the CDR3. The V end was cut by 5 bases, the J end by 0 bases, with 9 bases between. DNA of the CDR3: TGTGCCAGCAGTCCCGACTCCAGCACAGATACGCAGTATTTT. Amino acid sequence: CASSPDSSTDTQYF.

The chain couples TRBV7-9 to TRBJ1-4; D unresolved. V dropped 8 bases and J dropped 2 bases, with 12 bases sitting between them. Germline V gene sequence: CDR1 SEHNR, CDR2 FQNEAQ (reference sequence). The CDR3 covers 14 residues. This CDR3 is CASPPGATNEKLFF. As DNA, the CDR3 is TGTGCCAGCCCGCCGGGAGCCACTAATGAAAAACTGTTTTTT. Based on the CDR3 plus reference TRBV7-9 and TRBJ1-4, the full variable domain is DTGVSQNPRHKITKRGQNVTFRCDPISEHNRLYWYRQTLGQGPEFLTYFQNEAQLEKSRLLSDRFSAERPKGSFSTLEIQRTEQGDSAMYLCASPPGATNEKLFFGSGTQLSVL.

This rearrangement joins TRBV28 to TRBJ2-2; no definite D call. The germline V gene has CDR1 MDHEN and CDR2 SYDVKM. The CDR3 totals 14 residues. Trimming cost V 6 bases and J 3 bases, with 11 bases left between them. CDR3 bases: TGTGCCAGCAGCGGGCGAATCCACACCGGGGAGCTGTTTTTT. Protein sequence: CASSGRIHTGELFF.

This CDR3 is CASSLPGENTEAFF. The CDR3 DNA sequence: TGTGCCAGCAGTTTACCAGGGGAGAACACTGAAGCTTTCTTT. The chain uses TRBV28 and TRBJ1-1; D is possibly TRBD1 (6 bases). The CDR3 has 14 amino acids. Deletions cut 2 bases from V and 1 base from J, with 8 bases between. Per the germline V gene, CDR1 is MDHEN and CDR2 is SYDVKM.

The CDR3 DNA reads as TGCGCCAGCCCCGACACTGAAGCTTTCTTT. Amino acid sequence: CASPDTEAFF. The chain is built from TRBV5-1 and TRBJ1-1; unclear D gene. V lost 7 bases and J 3 bases, leaving 4 bases between the germline ends. Germline V gene sequence: CDR1 SGHRS, CDR2 YFSETQ. The CDR3 consists of 10 residues.

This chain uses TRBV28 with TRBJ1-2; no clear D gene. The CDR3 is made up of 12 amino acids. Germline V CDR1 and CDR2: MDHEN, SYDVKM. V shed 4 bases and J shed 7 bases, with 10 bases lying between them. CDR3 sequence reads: CASSSGPVGYTF. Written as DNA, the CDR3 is TGTGCCAGCAGTTCAGGACCGGTTGGCTACACCTTC.

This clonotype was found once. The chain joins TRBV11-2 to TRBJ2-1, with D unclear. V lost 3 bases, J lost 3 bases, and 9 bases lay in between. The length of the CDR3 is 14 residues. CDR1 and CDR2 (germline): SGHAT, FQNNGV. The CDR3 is CASSFPGDYNEQFF. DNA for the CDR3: TGTGCCAGCAGCTTCCCCGGCGACTACAATGAGCAGTTCTTC.

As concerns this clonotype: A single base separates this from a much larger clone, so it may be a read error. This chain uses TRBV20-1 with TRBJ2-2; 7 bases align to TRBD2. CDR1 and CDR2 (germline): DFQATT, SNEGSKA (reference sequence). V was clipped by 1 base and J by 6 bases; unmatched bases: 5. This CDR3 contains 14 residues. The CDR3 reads CSARGGSGAGELFF. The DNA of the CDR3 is TGCAGTGCTAGAGGCGGGAGCGGGGCCGGGGAGCTGTTTTTT.